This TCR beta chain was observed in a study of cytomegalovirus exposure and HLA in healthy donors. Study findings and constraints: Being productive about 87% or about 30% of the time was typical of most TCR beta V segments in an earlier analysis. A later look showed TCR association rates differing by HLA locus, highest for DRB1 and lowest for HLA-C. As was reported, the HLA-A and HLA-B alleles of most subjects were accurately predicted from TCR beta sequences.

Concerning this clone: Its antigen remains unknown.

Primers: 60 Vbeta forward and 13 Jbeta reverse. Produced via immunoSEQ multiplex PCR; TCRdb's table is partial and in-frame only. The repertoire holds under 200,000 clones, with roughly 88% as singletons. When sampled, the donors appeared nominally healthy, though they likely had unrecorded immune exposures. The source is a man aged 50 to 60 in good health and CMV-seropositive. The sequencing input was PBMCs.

Here the CDR3 DNA reads TGTGCCAGCAGCCCCAAAAGAGGATATGCCACTAGTGAGCAGTTCTTC. It yields the protein CASSPKRGYATSEQFF. The chain is built from TRBV9 and TRBJ2-1; perhaps TRBD2 as D (5 bases). Trimming stripped 4 bases from V and 9 bases from J, with 23 bases between. Germline V gene lookup returns CDR1 SGDLS and CDR2 YYNGEE. CDR3 length: 16 amino acids.